The TCR beta chain described here comes from a study of vaccination and CD4 T cells after COVID-19. The overall study: Two doses of either BNT162b2 or mRNA-1273 vaccine went to participants.

The treatment: approximately 9-day PBMC culture with coronavirus spike peptide pools or control peptides (ViraFEST assay). The CDR3 has 15 residues. Deletions cut 1 base from V and 3 bases from J, with 10 bases between. Cultured CD4+ T cell DNA was sequenced using the Oncomine TCR Beta short-read assay. Genomic DNA was isolated from cultured CD4+ T cells. In TCRdb, the PCR reads were re-called with MiXCR into one record per CDR3 protein. The table lists over 9,500 distinct CDR3 sequences, 53% of them singletons. Worth noting for this clonotype: Its antigen remains unknown.

The chain joins TRBV12-3 or TRBV12-4 to TRBJ1-5; TRBD1 is a possible D gene (5 bases). Sequenced sample: CD4+ T cells from blood, cultured in vitro. The sequence was obtained from a human donor who had recovered from COVID-19. Written as DNA, the CDR3 is TGTGCCAGCAGTTTAGGGGACGGTTCCAATCAGCCCCAGCATTTT. Translated, it gives CASSLGDGSNQPQHF.